The subject of this entry is one T cell receptor (beta chain). As every portion of the isolated RNA was reverse transcribed, the sequencing read expressed TCRB transcripts. Sequenced by immunoSEQ multiplex PCR; TCRdb stores in-frame clones only, minus some. The sample records under 150,000 clones, under 60% being singletons. The data derive from a study of beta chain features in type 1 diabetes. The CDR3 contains 16 residues. Germline CDR1 reads MGHRA; CDR2 reads YSYEKL. V lost 3 bases and J lost 8; bases outside the gene matches: 11. This clonotype was sampled from a man aged 18 to 30 in good health. This rearrangement joins TRBV4-1 to TRBJ2-1, with TRBD1 matching over 9 bases. The material sequenced was Tregs from blood. CDR3 nucleotide sequence: TGCGCCAGCAGCCAGAAGCCGGGACAGGGTTTCGATGAGCAGTTCTTC. Amino acid sequence: CASSQKPGQGFDEQFF.